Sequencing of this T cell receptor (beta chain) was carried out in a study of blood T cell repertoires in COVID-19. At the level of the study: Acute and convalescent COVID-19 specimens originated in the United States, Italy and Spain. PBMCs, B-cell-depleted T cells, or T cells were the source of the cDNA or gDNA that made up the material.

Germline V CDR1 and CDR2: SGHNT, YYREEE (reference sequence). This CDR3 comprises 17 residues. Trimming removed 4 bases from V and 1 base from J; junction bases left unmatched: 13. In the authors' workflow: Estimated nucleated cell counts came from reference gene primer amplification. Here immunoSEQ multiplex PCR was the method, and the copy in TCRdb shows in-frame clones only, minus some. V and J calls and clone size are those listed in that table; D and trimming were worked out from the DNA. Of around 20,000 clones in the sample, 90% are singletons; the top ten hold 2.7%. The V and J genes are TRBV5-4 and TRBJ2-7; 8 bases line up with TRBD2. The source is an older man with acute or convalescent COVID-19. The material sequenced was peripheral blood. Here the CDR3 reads CASSPAPPGLGSYEQYF. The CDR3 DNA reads TGTGCCAGCAGCCCCGCTCCGCCGGGACTAGGATCCTACGAGCAGTACTTC. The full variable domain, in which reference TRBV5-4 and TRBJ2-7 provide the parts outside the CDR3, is ETGVTQSPTHLIKTRGQQVTLRCSSQSGHNTVSWYQQALGQGPQFIFQYYREEENGRGNFPPRFSGLQFPNYSSELNVNALELDDSALYLCASSPAPPGLGSYEQYFGPGTRLTVT.